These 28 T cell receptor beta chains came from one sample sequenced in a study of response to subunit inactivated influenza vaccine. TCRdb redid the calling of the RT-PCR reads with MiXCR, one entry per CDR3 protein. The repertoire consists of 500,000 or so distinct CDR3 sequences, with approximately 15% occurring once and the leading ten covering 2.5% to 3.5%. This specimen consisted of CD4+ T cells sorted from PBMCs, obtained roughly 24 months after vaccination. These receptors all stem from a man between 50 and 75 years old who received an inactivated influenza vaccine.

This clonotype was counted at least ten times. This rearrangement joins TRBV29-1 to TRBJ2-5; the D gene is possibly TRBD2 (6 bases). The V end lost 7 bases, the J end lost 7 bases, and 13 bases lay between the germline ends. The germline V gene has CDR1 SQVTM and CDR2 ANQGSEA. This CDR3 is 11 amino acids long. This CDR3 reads CSAGEEGTQYF. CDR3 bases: TGCAGCGCTGGAGAGGAGGGGACCCAGTACTTC.

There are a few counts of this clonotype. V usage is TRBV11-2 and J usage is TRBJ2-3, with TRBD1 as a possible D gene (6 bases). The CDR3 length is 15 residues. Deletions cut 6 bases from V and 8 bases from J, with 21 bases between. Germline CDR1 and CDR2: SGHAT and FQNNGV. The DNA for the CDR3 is TGTGCCAGCAGGCCTACCGGGACACCGATTTCTACGCAGTATTTT. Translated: CASRPTGTPISTQYF.

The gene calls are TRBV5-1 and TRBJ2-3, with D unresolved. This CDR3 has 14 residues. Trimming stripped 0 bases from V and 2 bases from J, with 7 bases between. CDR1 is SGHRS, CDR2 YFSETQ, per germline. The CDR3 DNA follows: TGCGCCAGCAGCTTGGATCTCCTCACAGATACGCAGTATTTT. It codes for CASSLDLLTDTQYF.

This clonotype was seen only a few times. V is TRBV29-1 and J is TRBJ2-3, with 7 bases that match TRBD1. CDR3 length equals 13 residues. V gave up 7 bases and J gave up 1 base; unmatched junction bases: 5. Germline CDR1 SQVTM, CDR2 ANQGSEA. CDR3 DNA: TGCAGCGCGACGGGACAGCGCACAGATACGCAGTATTTT. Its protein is CSATGQRTDTQYF.

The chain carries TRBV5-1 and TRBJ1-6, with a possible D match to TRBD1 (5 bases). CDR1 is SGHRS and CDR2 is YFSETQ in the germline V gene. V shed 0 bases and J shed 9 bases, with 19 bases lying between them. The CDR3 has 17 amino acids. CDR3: CASSLAPRETVGSPLHF. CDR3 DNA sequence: TGCGCCAGCAGCTTGGCACCAAGGGAGACAGTGGGTTCACCCCTCCACTTT.

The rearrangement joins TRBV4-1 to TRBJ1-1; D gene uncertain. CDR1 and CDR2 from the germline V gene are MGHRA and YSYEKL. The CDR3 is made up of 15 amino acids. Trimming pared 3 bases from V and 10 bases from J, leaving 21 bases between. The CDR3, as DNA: TGCGCCAGCAGCCAGGCCTCCTCCGGGGAGTCGCGAGCTTTCTTT. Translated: CASSQASSGESRAFF.

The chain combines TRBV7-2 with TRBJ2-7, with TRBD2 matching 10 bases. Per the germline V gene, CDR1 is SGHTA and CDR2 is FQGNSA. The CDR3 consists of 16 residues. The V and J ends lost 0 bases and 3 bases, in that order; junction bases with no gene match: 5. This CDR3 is CASSLAASGRGYEQYF. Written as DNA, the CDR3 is TGTGCCAGCAGCTTAGCGGCTAGCGGGAGAGGCTACGAGCAGTACTTC.

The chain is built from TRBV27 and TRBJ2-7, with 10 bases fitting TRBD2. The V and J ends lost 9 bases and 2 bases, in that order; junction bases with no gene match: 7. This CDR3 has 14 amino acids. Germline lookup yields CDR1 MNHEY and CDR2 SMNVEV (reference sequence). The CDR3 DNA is TGTGCCAGTAGGGGACTAGCGCGAACCTACGAGCAGTACTTC. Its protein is CASRGLARTYEQYF.

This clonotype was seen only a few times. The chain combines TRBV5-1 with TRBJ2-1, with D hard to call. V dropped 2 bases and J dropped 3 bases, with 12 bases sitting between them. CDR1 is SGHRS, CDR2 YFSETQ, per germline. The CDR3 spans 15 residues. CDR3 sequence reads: CASSFSGERYNEQFF. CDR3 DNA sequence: TGCGCCAGCAGCTTTTCTGGAGAACGCTACAATGAGCAGTTCTTC.

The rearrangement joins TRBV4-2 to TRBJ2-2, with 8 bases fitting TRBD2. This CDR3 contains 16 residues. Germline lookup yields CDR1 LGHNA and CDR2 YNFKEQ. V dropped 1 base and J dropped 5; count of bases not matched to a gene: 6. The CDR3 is CASSQAAGVGTGELFF. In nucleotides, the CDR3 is TGTGCCAGCAGCCAAGCAGCGGGAGTTGGTACCGGGGAGCTGTTTTTT.

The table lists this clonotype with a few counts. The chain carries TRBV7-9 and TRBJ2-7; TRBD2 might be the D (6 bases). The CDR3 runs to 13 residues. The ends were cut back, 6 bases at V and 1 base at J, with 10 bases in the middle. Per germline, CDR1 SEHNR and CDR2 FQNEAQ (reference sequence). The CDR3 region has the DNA TGTGCCAGCAGGTACGGGGGTTCCTACGAGCAGTACTTC. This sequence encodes CASRYGGSYEQYF.

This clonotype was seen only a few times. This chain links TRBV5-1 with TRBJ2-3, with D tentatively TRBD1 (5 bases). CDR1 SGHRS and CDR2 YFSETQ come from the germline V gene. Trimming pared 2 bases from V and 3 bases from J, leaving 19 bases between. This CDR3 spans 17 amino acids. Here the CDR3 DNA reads TGCGCCAGCAGCTTCCCCTCGTGGGGCCTAGGTACAGATACGCAGTATTTT. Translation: CASSFPSWGLGTDTQYF.

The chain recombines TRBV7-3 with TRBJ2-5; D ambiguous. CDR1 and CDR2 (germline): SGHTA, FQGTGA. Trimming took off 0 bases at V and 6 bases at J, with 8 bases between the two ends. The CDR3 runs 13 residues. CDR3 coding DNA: TGTGCCAGCAGCTTAACGGTGCGGCAGACCCAGTACTTC. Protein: CASSLTVRQTQYF. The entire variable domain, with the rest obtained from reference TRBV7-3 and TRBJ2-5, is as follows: GAGVSQTPSNKVTEKGKYVELRCDPISGHTALYWYRQSLGQGPEFLIYFQGTGAADDSGLPNDRFFAVRPEGSVSTLKIQRTERGDSAVYLCASSLTVRQTQYFGPGTRLLVL.

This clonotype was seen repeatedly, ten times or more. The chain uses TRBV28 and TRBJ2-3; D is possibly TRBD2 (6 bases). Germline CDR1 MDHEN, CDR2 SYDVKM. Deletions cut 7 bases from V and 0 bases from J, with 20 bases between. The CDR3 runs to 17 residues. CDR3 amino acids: CASKGEVAALSTDTQYF. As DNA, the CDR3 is TGTGCCAGCAAAGGGGAAGTAGCGGCCCTAAGCACAGATACGCAGTATTTT.

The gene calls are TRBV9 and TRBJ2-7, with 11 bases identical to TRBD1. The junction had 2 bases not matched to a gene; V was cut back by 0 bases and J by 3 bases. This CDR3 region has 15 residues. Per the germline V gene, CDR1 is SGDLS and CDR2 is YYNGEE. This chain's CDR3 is CASSVEDRGLYEQYF. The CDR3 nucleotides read TGTGCCAGCAGCGTAGAGGACAGGGGGCTCTACGAGCAGTACTTC.

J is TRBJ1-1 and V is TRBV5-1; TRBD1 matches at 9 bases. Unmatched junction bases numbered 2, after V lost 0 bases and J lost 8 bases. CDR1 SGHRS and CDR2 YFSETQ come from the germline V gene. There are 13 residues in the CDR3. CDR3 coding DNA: TGCGCCAGCAGCTTGGGGACAGGGGAGGAAGCTTTCTTT. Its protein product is CASSLGTGEEAFF.

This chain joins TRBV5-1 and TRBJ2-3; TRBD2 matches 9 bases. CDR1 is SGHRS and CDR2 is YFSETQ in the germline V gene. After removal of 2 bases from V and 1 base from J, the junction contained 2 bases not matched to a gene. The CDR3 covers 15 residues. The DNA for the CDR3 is TGCGCCAGCAGCTTTCGACTAGCGGGCACAGATACGCAGTATTTT. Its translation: CASSFRLAGTDTQYF.

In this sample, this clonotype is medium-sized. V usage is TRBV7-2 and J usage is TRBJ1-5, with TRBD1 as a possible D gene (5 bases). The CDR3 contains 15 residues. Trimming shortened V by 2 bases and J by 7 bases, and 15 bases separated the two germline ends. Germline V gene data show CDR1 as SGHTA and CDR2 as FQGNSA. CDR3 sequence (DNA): TGTGCCAGCAGCTTATGGGGGAACACGGAACAGCCCCAGCATTTT. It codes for CASSLWGNTEQPQHF. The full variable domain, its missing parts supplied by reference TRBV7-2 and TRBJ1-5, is GAGVSQSPSNKVTEKGKDVELRCDPISGHTALYWYRQSLGQGLEFLIYFQGNSAPDKSGLPSDRFSAERTGGSVSTLTIQRTQQEDSAVYLCASSLWGNTEQPQHFGDGTRLSIL.

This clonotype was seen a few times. CDR3 loop: CSAKSGQGVLNTEAFF. The CDR3 region has the DNA TGCAGTGCTAAAAGTGGACAGGGAGTATTGAACACTGAAGCTTTCTTT. This rearrangement joins TRBV20-1 to TRBJ1-1; 8 bases line up with TRBD1. V lost 4 bases to trimming and J lost 0 bases; unmatched junction nucleotides: 10. Germline V gene lookup returns CDR1 DFQATT and CDR2 SNEGSKA (reference sequence). The CDR3 has 16 residues.

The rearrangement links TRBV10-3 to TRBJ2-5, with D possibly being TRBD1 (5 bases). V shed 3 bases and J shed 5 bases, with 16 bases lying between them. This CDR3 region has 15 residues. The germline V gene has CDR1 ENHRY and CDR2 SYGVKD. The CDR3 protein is CAISDVDRSEETQYF. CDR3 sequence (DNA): TGTGCCATCAGTGATGTTGACAGAAGCGAGGAGACCCAGTACTTC.

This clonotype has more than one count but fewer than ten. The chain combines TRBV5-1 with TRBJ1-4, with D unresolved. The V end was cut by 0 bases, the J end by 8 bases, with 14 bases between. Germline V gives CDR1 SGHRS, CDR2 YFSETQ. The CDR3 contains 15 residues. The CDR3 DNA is TGCGCCAGCAGCTTGGCTACAGCGTCGTGGGAAAAACTGTTTTTT. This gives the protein CASSLATASWEKLFF.

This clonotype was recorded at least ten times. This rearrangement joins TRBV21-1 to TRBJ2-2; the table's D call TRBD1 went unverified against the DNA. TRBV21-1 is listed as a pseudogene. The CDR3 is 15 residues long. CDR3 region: CASREPGKEGGELFF. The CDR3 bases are TGTGCCAGCAGAGAACCGGGAAAAGAAGGCGGGGAGCTGTTTTTT.

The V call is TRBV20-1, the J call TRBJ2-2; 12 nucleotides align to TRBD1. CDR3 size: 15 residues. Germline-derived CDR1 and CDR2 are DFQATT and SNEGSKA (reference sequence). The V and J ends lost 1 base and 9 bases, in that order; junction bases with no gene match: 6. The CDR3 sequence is CSARGRDRGRRELFF. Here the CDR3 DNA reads TGCAGTGCTAGAGGCCGGGACAGGGGGCGAAGGGAGCTGTTTTTT.

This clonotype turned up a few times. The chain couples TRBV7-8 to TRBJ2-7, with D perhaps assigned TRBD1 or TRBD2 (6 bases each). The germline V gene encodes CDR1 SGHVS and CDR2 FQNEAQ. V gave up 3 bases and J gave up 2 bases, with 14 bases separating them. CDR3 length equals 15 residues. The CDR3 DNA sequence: TGTGCCAGCAGCTTCGGCGGAGGGGGGACCTACGAGCAGTACTTC. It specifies CASSFGGGGTYEQYF.

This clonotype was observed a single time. CDR3 protein: CASSGRARGPSYEQYF. CDR3 nucleotide sequence: TGCGCCAGCAGTGGACGGGCTCGTGGGCCCTCCTACGAGCAGTACTTC. The chain has TRBV10-2 and TRBJ2-7; D is undetermined. The V gene's germline CDR1 is WSHSY and CDR2 SAAADI. With 4 bases removed from V and 0 bases from J, the gap between germline ends came to 16 bases. The CDR3 is 16 residues long.

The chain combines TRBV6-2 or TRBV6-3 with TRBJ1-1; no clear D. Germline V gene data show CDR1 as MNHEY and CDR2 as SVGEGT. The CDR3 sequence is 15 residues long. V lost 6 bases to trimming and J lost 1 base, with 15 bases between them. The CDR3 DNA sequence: TGTGCCAGCAGGACGGGCTTTGGGTGGAACACTGAAGCTTTCTTT. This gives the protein CASRTGFGWNTEAFF.

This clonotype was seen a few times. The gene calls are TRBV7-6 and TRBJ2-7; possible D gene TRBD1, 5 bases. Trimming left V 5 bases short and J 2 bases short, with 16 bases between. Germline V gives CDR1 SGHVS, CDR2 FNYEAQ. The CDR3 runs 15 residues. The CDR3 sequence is CASSRDSGLPYEQYF. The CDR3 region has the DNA TGTGCCAGCAGCCGAGACAGTGGGTTGCCCTACGAGCAGTACTTC.

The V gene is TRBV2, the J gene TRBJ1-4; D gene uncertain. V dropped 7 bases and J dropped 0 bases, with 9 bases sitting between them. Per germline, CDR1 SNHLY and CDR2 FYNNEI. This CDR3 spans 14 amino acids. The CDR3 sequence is CASTRQATNEKLFF. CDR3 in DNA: TGTGCCAGCACCAGACAAGCAACTAATGAAAAACTGTTTTTT.